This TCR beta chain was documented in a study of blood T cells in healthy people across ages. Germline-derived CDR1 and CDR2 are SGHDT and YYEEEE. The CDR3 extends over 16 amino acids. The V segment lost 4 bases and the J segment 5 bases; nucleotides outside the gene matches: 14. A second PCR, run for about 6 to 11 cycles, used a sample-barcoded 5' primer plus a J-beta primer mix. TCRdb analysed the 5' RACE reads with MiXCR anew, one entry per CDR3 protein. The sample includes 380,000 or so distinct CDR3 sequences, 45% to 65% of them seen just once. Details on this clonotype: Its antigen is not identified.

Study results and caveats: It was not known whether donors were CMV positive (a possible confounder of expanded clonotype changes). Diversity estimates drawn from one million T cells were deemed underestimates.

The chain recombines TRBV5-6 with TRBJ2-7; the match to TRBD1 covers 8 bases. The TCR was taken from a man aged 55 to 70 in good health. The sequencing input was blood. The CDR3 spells CASSLPTGQGMNEQYF. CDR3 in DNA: TGTGCCAGCAGCCTCCCCACCGGACAGGGCATGAACGAGCAGTACTTC.